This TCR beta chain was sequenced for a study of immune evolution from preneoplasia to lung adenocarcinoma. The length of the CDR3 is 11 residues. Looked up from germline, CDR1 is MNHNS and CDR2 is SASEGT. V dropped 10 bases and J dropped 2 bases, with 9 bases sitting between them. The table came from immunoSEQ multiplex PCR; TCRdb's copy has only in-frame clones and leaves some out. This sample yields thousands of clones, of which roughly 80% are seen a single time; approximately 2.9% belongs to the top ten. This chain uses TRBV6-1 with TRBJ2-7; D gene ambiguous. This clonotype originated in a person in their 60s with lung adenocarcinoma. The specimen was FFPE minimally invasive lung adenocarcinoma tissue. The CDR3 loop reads CATTGAYEQYF. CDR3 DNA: TGTGCCACCACCGGCGCCTACGAGCAGTACTTC.